This T cell receptor beta chain was profiled in a study of T-cell memory formation after mild COVID-19. This clonotype was seen ten or more times. A single record per CDR3 protein comes from TCRdb applying MiXCR to the 5' RACE reads. The repertoire holds more than 120,000 distinct CDR3 sequences, with roughly 21% as singletons. The TCR sequence derives from an adult woman who had mild COVID-19 (a few samples of this study predate the infection). Cell type and time point are not known. Sequencing was carried out using PBMCs or a T cell subset sorted from them (not recorded which).

CDR3 amino acids: CASSYSIARSDTQYF. The CDR3 nucleotides are TGTGCCAGCAGTTACTCGATTGCTCGCTCAGATACGCAGTATTTT. V and J are TRBV6-5 and TRBJ2-3; D gene uncertain. Trimming pared 0 bases from V and 4 bases from J, leaving 11 bases between. The germline V gene has CDR1 MNHEY and CDR2 SVGAGI. This CDR3 has 15 amino acids.